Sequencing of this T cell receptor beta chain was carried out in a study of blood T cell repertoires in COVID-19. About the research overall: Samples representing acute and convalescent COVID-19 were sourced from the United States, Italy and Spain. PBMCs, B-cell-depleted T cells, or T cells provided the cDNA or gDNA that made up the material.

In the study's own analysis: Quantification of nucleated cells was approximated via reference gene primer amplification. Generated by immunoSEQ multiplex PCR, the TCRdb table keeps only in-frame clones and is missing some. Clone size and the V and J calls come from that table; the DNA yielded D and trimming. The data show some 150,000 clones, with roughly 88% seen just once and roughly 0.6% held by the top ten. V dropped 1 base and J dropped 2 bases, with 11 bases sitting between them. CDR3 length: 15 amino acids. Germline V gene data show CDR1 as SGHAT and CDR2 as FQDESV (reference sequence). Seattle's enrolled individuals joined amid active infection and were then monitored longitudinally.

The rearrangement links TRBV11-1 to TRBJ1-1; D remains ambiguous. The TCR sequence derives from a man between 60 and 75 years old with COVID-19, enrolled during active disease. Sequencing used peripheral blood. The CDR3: CASSLVAGLNTEAFF. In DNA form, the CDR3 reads TGTGCCAGCAGCTTAGTGGCAGGATTAAACACTGAAGCTTTCTTT.